This TCR beta chain was identified in a study of OX40 agonist ivuxolimab in advanced cancers. Across the whole study: At 0.01 to 10 mg/kg, ivuxolimab was administered intravenously to patients every 2 weeks. Study conclusions and caveats: There was clonal expansion of CD4+ and CD8+ blood T cells by week 6 at 0.1 to 3.0 mg/kg. Undetermined was the antigen specificity of the expanded peripheral T cells. CD8+ T cells showed, on average, more clonal expansion than CD4+ cells.

CDR1 and CDR2 from the germline V gene are SGHAT and FQNNGV. This CDR3 spans 14 amino acids. With 5 bases removed from V and 0 bases from J, the gap between germline ends came to 10 bases. Remarks on this clone: No antigen is known for it.

Only in-frame clones appear in the TCRdb table, and some are missing; sequencing was by immunoSEQ multiplex PCR. Of over 35,000 clones listed, about 86% were seen once; the top ten hold roughly 40%. The specimen was CD4+ or CD8+ T cells sorted from blood, collected in a trial of the OX40 agonist ivuxolimab. This chain joins TRBV11-2 and TRBJ2-5, with D unclear. The sequence was obtained from an adult with an advanced solid tumor such as melanoma, head and neck, liver or kidney cancer. The CDR3 sequence is CASSGRLNQETQYF. As DNA, the CDR3 is TGTGCCAGCAGCGGACGGCTAAACCAAGAGACCCAGTACTTC.